One and the same sample provided the 8 T cell receptor beta chains below, sequenced in a study of cytomegalovirus exposure and HLA in healthy donors. Amplification used 60 Vbeta primers and 13 Jbeta primers. Repertoires were generated with immunoSEQ multiplex PCR, while TCRdb's copy carries only in-frame clones and drops some. The sample lists approximately 150,000 clones, about four fifths occurring once. Material for sequencing was PBMCs. These receptor sequences come from a male donor in good health and CMV-seropositive.

This clone came up a few times. The CDR3 DNA reads TGCGCCAGCAGCTTGGACTGGAGCGGGAAGACCCAGTACTTC. It is translated as CASSLDWSGKTQYF. This rearrangement joins TRBV5-1 to TRBJ2-5, with 7 bases lining up with TRBD2. The germline V gene has CDR1 SGHRS and CDR2 YFSETQ. This CDR3 has 14 residues. V lost 0 bases to trimming and J lost 6 bases; unmatched junction nucleotides: 5.

The rearrangement links TRBV10-3 to TRBJ2-7; 7 positions match TRBD1. In germline, CDR1 is ENHRY, CDR2 SYGVKD. With 3 bases clipped from V and 2 bases from J, the junction kept 4 bases outside the gene matches. The CDR3 has 14 residues. The CDR3 DNA reads as TGTGCCATCAGTGATCCCGACAGGGCCTACGAGCAGTACTTC. Its protein is CAISDPDRAYEQYF.

The chain carries TRBV5-1 and TRBJ1-2; 8 bases agree with TRBD1. Germline CDR1 reads SGHRS; CDR2 reads YFSETQ. The CDR3 contains 15 residues. V lost 0 bases and J lost 2; bases outside the gene matches: 3. CDR3 sequence reads: CASSLDRGGNYGYTF. CDR3 nucleotide sequence: TGCGCCAGCAGCTTGGACAGGGGGGGCAACTATGGCTACACCTTC.

CDR3 residues: CASSESAGGSYEQYF. The CDR3 coding sequence is TGTGCCAGCAGTGAATCTGCGGGGGGTTCCTACGAGCAGTACTTC. The rearrangement uses TRBV2 and TRBJ2-7; 8 nucleotides match TRBD2. Germline lookup yields CDR1 SNHLY and CDR2 FYNNEI. V trimming: 2 bases; J trimming: 1 base; junction bases outside the gene matches: 4. CDR3 length: 15 residues.

CDR3 in amino acids: CASRTGGRDYEQYF. The CDR3 DNA sequence: TGTGCCAGCAGAACAGGGGGCCGGGACTACGAGCAGTACTTC. This chain uses TRBV6-5 with TRBJ2-5, with 9 bases fitting TRBD1. The J call may be faulty, since TRBJ2-7 better matches the DNA end. Per germline, CDR1 MNHEY and CDR2 SVGAGI. The CDR3 loop spans 14 amino acids.

The chain combines TRBV2 with TRBJ2-1; D is ambiguous. Looked up from germline, CDR1 is SNHLY and CDR2 is FYNNEI. Between the trimmed V and J ends, which lost 3 bases and 6 bases, there was a span of 6 bases. The CDR3 covers 12 residues. CDR3 amino acids: CASSDKRNEQFF. Here the CDR3 DNA reads TGTGCCAGCAGTGATAAGCGCAATGAGCAGTTCTTC.

V usage is TRBV11-2 and J usage is TRBJ2-3, with D maybe TRBD2 (7 bases). V lost 0 bases to trimming and J lost 5 bases, with 15 bases between them. This CDR3 is built from 16 residues. In germline, CDR1 is SGHAT, CDR2 FQNNGV. The CDR3, as DNA: TGTGCCAGCAGCTTAGAGGGACGGGGGGCCTTAGATACGCAGTATTTT. The encoded protein is CASSLEGRGALDTQYF.

V is TRBV27 and J is TRBJ2-2, with 9 positions matching TRBD1. V lost 4 bases and J lost 8; bases outside the gene matches: 8. Germline CDR1 and CDR2: MNHEY and SMNVEV (reference sequence). CDR3 length: 15 amino acids. CDR3 bases: TGTGCCAGCAGTTCCCGGGACAGGGTAGCTGGGGAGCTGTTTTTT. This sequence encodes CASSSRDRVAGELFF.